These 16 T cell receptor beta chains were sequenced from one sample in a study of T cell responses to AZD1222 COVID-19 vaccine. Profiling relied on immunoSEQ multiplex PCR, and the TCRdb table lists in-frame clones only, not all of them. The data show more than 100,000 clones, roughly 87% seen once. Sequenced material: peripheral blood, taken on day 0 of AZD1222 vaccination. These receptors all come from an adult in good health.

This clone rates as large. The rearrangement uses TRBV7-6 and TRBJ1-2; D is unresolved. The CDR3 totals 13 residues. V lost 5 bases and J lost 3, with 10 bases in between. Per the germline V gene, CDR1 is SGHVS and CDR2 is FNYEAQ. CDR3 nucleotides: TGTGCCAGCAGCCTAAATCGGTACTATGGCTACACCTTC. Residues: CASSLNRYYGYTF.

The chain links TRBV7-2 to TRBJ1-1; a weak D match, TRBD1 (6 bases). This CDR3 region has 16 residues. Per the germline V gene, CDR1 is SGHTA and CDR2 is FQGNSA. V shed 5 bases and J shed 1 base, with 17 bases lying between them. The CDR3, as DNA: TGTGCCAGCAGCCCAAACCCGCGGGGACAGAACACTGAAGCTTTCTTT. Translation gives CASSPNPRGQNTEAFF.

V and J are TRBV9 and TRBJ1-6; 10 bases line up with TRBD1. The CDR3 loop spans 14 amino acids. V gave up 4 bases and J gave up 8 bases; unmatched junction bases: 3. CDR1 and CDR2 (germline): SGDLS, YYNGEE. The CDR3 bases are TGTGCCAGCAGCTTCGGACAGGGGGATTCACCCCTCCACTTT. This sequence encodes CASSFGQGDSPLHF.

The chain carries TRBV5-1 and TRBJ1-2, with 7 bases fitting TRBD1. V shed 3 bases and J 3 bases; nucleotides not matched to a gene: 5. The CDR3 has 14 residues. From germline, CDR1 is SGHRS and CDR2 YFSETQ. This CDR3 reads CASSYQGDDYGYTF. DNA for the CDR3: TGCGCCAGCAGCTACCAGGGGGACGACTATGGCTACACCTTC.

The chain has TRBV19 and TRBJ2-3, with D hard to call. Trimming stripped 3 bases from V and 0 bases from J, with 10 bases between. This CDR3 spans 15 amino acids. CDR1 and CDR2 from the germline V gene are LNHDA and SQIVND (reference sequence). CDR3 residues: CASSISWTSTDTQYF. The DNA of the CDR3 is TGTGCCAGTAGTATCTCCTGGACCAGCACAGATACGCAGTATTTT.

The chain combines TRBV3-1 (or the pseudogene TRBV3-2) with TRBJ2-1, with 10 bases aligning to TRBD2. The CDR3 runs 16 residues. The junction had 8 bases not matched to a gene; V was cut back by 3 bases and J by 6 bases. Germline V gene sequence: CDR1 LGHDT, CDR2 YNNKEL (reference sequence). The CDR3 protein is CASSQRAGGLVNEQFF. For the CDR3, the DNA is TGTGCCAGCAGCCAGAGAGCGGGAGGGTTGGTCAATGAGCAGTTCTTC.

The V call is TRBV12-5, the J call TRBJ2-1; TRBD2 aligns across 9 bases. Germline V lookup: CDR1 LGHNT, CDR2 FRNRAP. The CDR3 runs to 19 residues. Losses at the gene ends were 0 bases for V and 3 bases for J; bases not matched to a gene: 12. CDR3 bases: TGTGCTAGTGGTTTGGTAAGGAGATTAGCGGGGGCCTACTACAATGAGCAGTTCTTC. The encoded protein is CASGLVRRLAGAYYNEQFF.

The chain carries TRBV2 and TRBJ2-2, with 10 bases identical to TRBD1. The CDR3 is made up of 16 amino acids. Germline V gene data show CDR1 as SNHLY and CDR2 as FYNNEI. V lost 7 bases to trimming and J lost 7 bases; unmatched junction nucleotides: 12. As DNA, the CDR3 is TGTGCCAGCACTGGGTGGGGACAGGGGAGAGGCGGGGAGCTGTTTTTT. It codes for CASTGWGQGRGGELFF.

This clone has just a few counts. V usage is TRBV30 and J usage is TRBJ1-2; maybe TRBD1 (5 bases). With 2 bases removed from V and 4 bases from J, the gap between germline ends came to 8 bases. Germline assignment: CDR1 GTSNPN and CDR2 SVGIG (reference sequence). The CDR3 loop spans 12 amino acids. In DNA, the CDR3 is TGTGCCTGGAGTTGGGGCAGCTATGGCTACACCTTC. Translated, it gives CAWSWGSYGYTF.

CDR3 nucleotides: TGTGCCAGTAGTATAGCGGCTAGCGGCTACGAGCAGTACTTC. Translation gives CASSIAASGYEQYF. The chain uses TRBV19 and TRBJ2-7; 7 bases map to TRBD2. V gave up 1 base and J gave up 3 bases; unmatched junction bases: 3. The CDR3 is made up of 14 amino acids. Germline V gene data show CDR1 as LNHDA and CDR2 as SQIVND (reference sequence).

The rearrangement uses TRBV7-9 and TRBJ1-5; 7 bases align to TRBD1. The CDR3 consists of 17 residues. Germline V lookup: CDR1 SEHNR, CDR2 FQNEAQ (reference sequence). J lost 5 bases, V lost 2 bases, and 12 bases had no gene match. The CDR3 protein is CASSLSQNRGPHQPQHF. The CDR3 DNA reads as TGTGCCAGCAGCTTATCCCAGAACAGGGGTCCCCATCAGCCCCAGCATTTT.

The V call is TRBV11-3, the J call TRBJ2-3, with a tentative D call TRBD1 (6 bases). The CDR3 is 14 residues long. Trimming stripped 5 bases from V and 5 bases from J, with 14 bases between. In germline, CDR1 is SGHNT, CDR2 YENEEA. CDR3 sequence: CASSPTTGKDTQYF. The CDR3, as DNA: TGTGCCAGCAGCCCCACCACAGGGAAAGATACGCAGTATTTT.

The chain recombines TRBV9 with TRBJ1-5; no clear D gene. This CDR3 is built from 15 residues. Trimming took off 0 bases at V and 0 bases at J, with 7 bases between the two ends. The germline V gene encodes CDR1 SGDLS and CDR2 YYNGEE. CDR3 protein: CASSVGGFSNQPQHF. The CDR3 nucleotides are TGTGCCAGCAGCGTAGGTGGGTTTAGCAATCAGCCCCAGCATTTT.

The chain employs TRBV7-3 and TRBJ2-3; TRBD2 aligns across 13 bases. Germline lookup yields CDR1 SGHTA and CDR2 FQGTGA. The CDR3 loop spans 17 amino acids. Germline trimming cut 5 bases from V and 4 bases from J; bases unmatched to any gene: 9. CDR3 sequence reads: CASSPGLAGSRADTQYF. The DNA for the CDR3 is TGTGCCAGCAGCCCGGGACTAGCGGGGAGTAGGGCAGATACGCAGTATTTT.

The rearrangement links TRBV4-3 to TRBJ2-7; 12 positions agree with TRBD2. There are 16 residues in the CDR3. V was pared by 2 bases and J by 1 base, with 3 bases of the junction left unmatched. Germline CDR1 and CDR2: LGHNA and YSLEER. The CDR3 DNA sequence: TGCGCCAGCAGCCAAACGGGACTAGCGGGTTCCTACGAGCAGTACTTC. This gives the protein CASSQTGLAGSYEQYF.

The rearrangement links TRBV7-8 to TRBJ2-1; 13 bases match TRBD2. Germline loops: CDR1 SGHVS, CDR2 FQNEAQ. There are 17 residues in the CDR3. Trimming cost V 5 bases and J 3 bases; bases outside gene matches: 7. DNA of the CDR3: TGTGCCAGCAGCACAAGGACTAGCGGGGGAATCTACAATGAGCAGTTCTTC. Its protein product is CASSTRTSGGIYNEQFF.